The 4 T cell receptor beta chains reported below all come from one sample, sequenced in a study of cytomegalovirus exposure and HLA in healthy donors. Both 60 Vbeta primers and 13 Jbeta primers went into the PCR. Assay used: immunoSEQ multiplex PCR; TCRdb lists only in-frame clones, some missing. This listing includes roughly 74,000 clones. The specimen was PBMCs. The receptors were gathered from a female donor in good health and CMV-seropositive.

The chain links TRBV19 to TRBJ2-2, with 12 bases matching TRBD1. J lost 7 bases, V lost 7 bases, and 10 bases had no gene match. Per germline, CDR1 LNHDA and CDR2 SQIVND (reference sequence). CDR3 length: 16 residues. This CDR3 reads CASNSGTGGLGGELFF. CDR3 nucleotide sequence: TGTGCCAGTAACTCCGGGACAGGGGGCTTGGGCGGGGAGCTGTTTTTT.

Concerning this clone itself: Within the sample, other DNA sequences also encode this same CDR3. The gene calls are TRBV14 and TRBJ2-7, with D perhaps TRBD1 (5 bases). The CDR3 runs 14 residues. CDR1 is SGHDN and CDR2 is FVKESK in the germline V gene. Trimming took off 1 base at V and 0 bases at J, with 7 bases between the two ends. CDR3 nucleotides: TGTGCCAGCAGCCAAGCAGGGTCCTCCTACGAGCAGTACTTC. The encoded protein is CASSQAGSSYEQYF.

The V gene is TRBV6-6, the J gene TRBJ1-2; 7 nucleotides align to TRBD1. J lost 7 bases, V lost 8 bases, and 7 bases had no gene match. CDR1 and CDR2 (germline): MNHNY, SVGAGI (reference sequence). The CDR3 loop spans 12 amino acids. This CDR3 is CASSPEGAGYTF. As DNA, the CDR3 is TGTGCCAGCTCCCCGGAGGGGGCTGGCTACACCTTC.

J is TRBJ2-7 and V is TRBV15, with D perhaps matching TRBD1 (6 bases). In germline, CDR1 is LNHNV, CDR2 YYDKDF (reference sequence). The length of the CDR3 is 13 residues. Trimming stripped 1 base from V and 3 bases from J, with 7 bases between. CDR3 sequence reads: CATSRGDNYEQYF. CDR3 coding DNA: TGTGCCACCAGCAGAGGGGACAACTACGAGCAGTACTTC.